Detailed here is one TCR beta chain. The data were obtained in a study of post-analysis software for immune sequencing data. cDNA libraries for TCR beta contained unique molecular identifiers. With roughly 1 to 11 million T cells as the source, roughly 500,000 cDNA molecules resulted. One entry per CDR3 protein results from TCRdb running MiXCR on the PCR reads. The table records 380,000 or so distinct CDR3 sequences, around 33% of them present only once. The source is a girl between 5 and 17 years old with multiple sclerosis. The sequencing input was blood.

CDR3 in amino acids: CASSFRDRVDTQYF. CDR3 bases: TGTGCCAGCAGCTTTAGGGATCGAGTAGATACGCAGTATTTT. The rearrangement uses TRBV7-2 and TRBJ2-3, with no clear D. Between the trimmed V and J ends, which lost 3 bases and 5 bases, there was a span of 12 bases. The V gene's germline CDR1 is SGHTA and CDR2 FQGNSA. The CDR3 is 14 amino acids. The full variable domain, rest sourced from reference TRBV7-2 and TRBJ2-3, is GAGVSQSPSNKVTEKGKDVELRCDPISGHTALYWYRQSLGQGLEFLIYFQGNSAPDKSGLPSDRFSAERTGGSVSTLTIQRTQQEDSAVYLCASSFRDRVDTQYFGPGTRLTVL.